Each of the 7 T cell receptor beta chains below was sequenced from the same sample in a study of response to subunit inactivated influenza vaccine. TCRdb ran MiXCR on the RT-PCR reads and lists one entry per CDR3 protein. The sample has a few hundred thousand distinct CDR3 sequences; 14% are singletons. The sequencing here drew on PBMCs from blood, taken 11 to 12 days after vaccination. The receptors come from a middle-aged man who received an inactivated influenza vaccine.

This clonotype was observed a handful of times. This chain's CDR3 is CATRAKGGYTF. Written as DNA, the CDR3 is TGTGCCACCCGGGCGAAAGGTGGCTACACCTTC. The rearrangement joins TRBV28 to TRBJ1-2; D gene uncertain. CDR3 length: 11 amino acids. CDR1 is MDHEN, CDR2 SYDVKM, per germline. V lost 10 bases and J lost 7, with 13 bases in between.

The J gene is TRBJ2-7, the V gene TRBV3-1; 12 nucleotides align to TRBD2. CDR3 size: 17 residues. The V and J ends lost 2 bases and 6 bases, in that order; junction bases with no gene match: 11. Germline assignment: CDR1 LGHDT and CDR2 YNNKEL (reference sequence). This CDR3 is CASSQFLPRTSGVEQYF. As DNA, the CDR3 is TGTGCCAGCAGCCAATTCCTCCCCAGGACTAGCGGGGTCGAGCAGTACTTC.

Many counts were recorded for this clonotype. The rearrangement joins TRBV9 to TRBJ2-7; the match to TRBD2 covers 8 bases. Germline values: CDR1 SGDLS, CDR2 YYNGEE. Trimming took 0 bases from V and 4 from J; bases not matched to a gene: 3. The CDR3 has 14 residues. CDR3 amino acids: CASSVGTSGYEQYF. The CDR3, as DNA: TGTGCCAGCAGCGTAGGAACTAGCGGTTACGAGCAGTACTTC.

The chain combines TRBV6-5 with TRBJ2-3; 11 bases agree with TRBD2. The germline CDR1 and CDR2 sequences are MNHEY and SVGAGI. V lost 4 bases to trimming and J lost 0 bases; unmatched junction nucleotides: 9. The CDR3 runs 18 residues. The CDR3 sequence: CASSSPLAGGLSTDTQYF. The CDR3 DNA reads as TGTGCCAGCAGTTCCCCCCTAGCGGGGGGCCTTAGCACAGATACGCAGTATTTT.

V gene TRBV7-9 combines with J gene TRBJ1-1, with a possible D match to TRBD1 (5 bases). This CDR3 contains 11 residues. Germline values: CDR1 SEHNR, CDR2 FQNEAQ (reference sequence). The V end was cut by 5 bases, the J end by 7 bases, with 8 bases between. The CDR3 here is CASSGQGEAFF. CDR3 nucleotides: TGTGCCAGCAGCGGGCAGGGTGAAGCTTTCTTT.

This clonotype was detected only a few times. The CDR3 sequence is CASSPAVGELFF. The CDR3 DNA follows: TGCGCCAGCAGCCCGGCGGTCGGGGAGCTGTTTTTT. The chain links TRBV5-1 to TRBJ2-2; unclear D gene. The V end was cut by 4 bases, the J end by 7 bases, with 8 bases between. CDR3 length equals 12 residues. Germline CDR1 SGHRS, CDR2 YFSETQ.

This clonotype was detected a few times. The chain joins TRBV2 to TRBJ2-7; D not certain. V shed 1 base and J shed 3 bases, with 10 bases lying between them. The CDR3 has 14 amino acids. Looked up from germline, CDR1 is SNHLY and CDR2 is FYNNEI. This chain's CDR3 is CASSEGGHLYEQYF. CDR3 DNA: TGTGCCAGCAGTGAAGGTGGGCATCTCTACGAGCAGTACTTC.